This TCR beta chain derives from a study of patients and donors after allogeneic stem cell transplantation (dated by TCRdb to 2019 to 2021). Library preparation employed RT-PCR. Sequencing was carried out with a NextSeq 550. The public reads were reprocessed in TCRdb via fastp at Q25 and MiXCR, keeping in-frame beta chains. Entries are consolidated by CDR3 protein sequence, retaining the most common genes and DNA. A total of 150,000 to 200,000 distinct CDR3 sequences appear in this sample, less than 45% of them only once. In total, the top ten clones hold 33% of the sample. The CDR3, from cysteine to phenylalanine, totals 18 residues. The sequence is cut down to CDR3 DNA, 54 bases in frame from base 1. From V the trimming removes 5 bases and from J it removes 6 bases, while the gene matches leave 13 bases of the junction unaccounted for. From the germline V gene (reference sequence), CDR1 is LNHNV and CDR2 is YYDKDF.

Remarks on this clonotype: Its antigen is not yet known. It has no much larger one-base neighbor in the sample; base qualities were not kept.

The clonotype comes from a human donor who was either an allogeneic HSCT recipient or a stem cell or donor lymphocyte infusion donor (not recorded which). It is not recorded whose cells these are; they may come from a transplant donor. The sequenced sample was blood, either unsorted or a sorted T cell fraction (not recorded which). The sequence is built from TRBV15 and TRBJ2-1; TRBD2 aligns with 13 central bases. The bases read TGTGCCACCAGCCCTAGCTGGACTAGCGGGAGTAGTCCCAATGAGCAGTTCTTC. Translated, this gives CATSPSWTSGSSPNEQFF.